A selection of T cell receptor beta chains follows, all from one sample in a study of response to subunit inactivated influenza vaccine. TCRdb reanalysed the RT-PCR reads using MiXCR and keeps one entry per CDR3 protein. The table has about 530,000 distinct CDR3 sequences, roughly 13% seen once. Here the sequenced sample was PBMCs from blood, taken 45 days after vaccination. Receptor source: a man aged 45-65 years who received an inactivated influenza vaccine. The CDR3 runs from the conserved cysteine through the conserved F or W. D genes are given only for firm matches. A clone size is listed for some rows: how often the clone was seen (once, few, many), or a class if it is expanded.

TRBV15	.	.	TRBJ1-2	TGTGCCACCAGATCCGGGTTCGATGGCTACACCTTC	CATRSGFDGYTF
TRBV7-9	few	.	TRBJ1-1	TGTGCCAGCAGCTTCGATAACACTGAAGCTTTCTTT	CASSFDNTEAFF
TRBV20-1	few	TRBD2	TRBJ2-5	TGCAGTGCTAGGCAGACTAGCGGGGGGCCCGGCCATTTGCACTTC	CSARQTSGGPGHLHF
TRBV12-3/TRBV12-4	many	.	TRBJ1-5	TGTGCCAGCAGTTTTGGCACGTCTAGTCAGCCCCAGCATTTT	CASSFGTSSQPQHF
TRBV5-1	.	TRBD2	TRBJ2-3	TGCGCCAGCAGCTTGGAGCGGGGAAGCAAAGATACGCAGTATTTT	CASSLERGSKDTQYF
TRBV5-5	.	.	TRBJ2-2	TGTGCCAGCAGCCCCCGGGGGGCCGCGAACACCGGGGAGCTGTTTTTT	CASSPRGAANTGELFF
TRBV6-2/TRBV6-3	.	TRBD1	TRBJ1-2	TGTGCCAGCAGATCCTCAGGGGGCGCGAGCTATGGCTACACCTTC	CASRSSGGASYGYTF
TRBV6-1	few	.	TRBJ1-2	TGTGCCAGCAGTGAGTGGCGGGGAAACGGTGGCTACACCTTC	CASSEWRGNGGYTF
TRBV5-5	.	TRBD1	TRBJ1-1	TGTGCCAGCAGCTTTGACAGGGGGCGAAACACTGAAGCTTTCTTT	CASSFDRGRNTEAFF
TRBV7-2	.	.	TRBJ2-2	TGTGCCAGCAGCGTATTTGGTGGCGGGGAGCTGTTTTTT	CASSVFGGGELFF
TRBV11-2	.	.	TRBJ2-5	TGTGCCAGCAGCTTTGGTACAGCGTCCCAGATGACCCAGTACTTC	CASSFGTASQMTQYF
TRBV7-9	.	TRBD1	TRBJ2-2	TGTGCCAGCAGCCGGGACAGGCAGAACACCGGGGAGCTGTTTTTT	CASSRDRQNTGELFF
TRBV28	few	.	TRBJ2-5	TGTGCCACCAGGGTCACTTGGGAGACCCAGTACTTC	CATRVTWETQYF
TRBV7-6	.	.	TRBJ2-3	TGTGCCAGCAGCTTAGGGCCTCGGGGCACAGATACGCAGTATTTT	CASSLGPRGTDTQYF
TRBV20-1	few	.	TRBJ1-5	TGCAGTGCTAGGAGTGGCAGACTTCATCAGCCCCAGCATTTT	CSARSGRLHQPQHF
TRBV20-1	.	.	TRBJ2-7	TGCAGTGCTAGTTCCCCCGGCGCGGGACCCAAATACGAGCAGTACTTC	CSASSPGAGPKYEQYF
TRBV10-3	few	.	TRBJ1-1	TGTGCCATCAGCGGGAATGGGGACACTGAAGCTTTCTTT	CAISGNGDTEAFF
TRBV7-9	.	.	TRBJ2-7	TGTGCCAGCTCCGACGGGGCATACTACGAGCAGTACTTC	CASSDGAYYEQYF
TRBV20-1	.	TRBD2	TRBJ2-3	TGCAGTGCAAGATTTAGCGGGGGTTCCGGGGATACGCAGTATTTT	CSARFSGGSGDTQYF
TRBV15	.	.	TRBJ1-2	TGTGCCACCAGCAGAGTAAAGGGGAACTATGGCTACACCTTC	CATSRVKGNYGYTF
TRBV27	many	.	TRBJ2-1	TGTGCCAGCAGACTCACCGGGACATATTACAATGAGCAGTTCTTC	CASRLTGTYYNEQFF
TRBV20-1	few	.	TRBJ2-3	TGCAGTGCCTCGTGGGGGGTATTCACAGATACGCAGTATTTT	CSASWGVFTDTQYF
TRBV14	many	TRBD2	TRBJ2-5	TGTGCCAGCAGCACGGGGGGTTACCAAGAGACCCAGTACTTC	CASSTGGYQETQYF
TRBV7-2	.	.	TRBJ2-1	TGTGCCAGCAGCTTAAACCTCGACAATGAGCAGTTCTTC	CASSLNLDNEQFF
TRBV7-2	few	.	TRBJ1-2	TGTGCCAGCAGCTTAGCAGGGTACTATGGCTACACCTTC	CASSLAGYYGYTF
TRBV11-2	few	.	TRBJ2-7	TGTGCCAGCAGCTTAGATGTGGGTCGGGGAAACTACGAGCAGTACTTC	CASSLDVGRGNYEQYF
TRBV7-2	.	.	TRBJ2-1	TGTGCCAGCAGCCGGGGGGTGATAGGGGGCCTTGAGCAGTTCTTC	CASSRGVIGGLEQFF
TRBV12-3/TRBV12-4	.	.	TRBJ2-2	TGTGCCAGCAGTTCGGTCAGGGTAAAGGCCGGGGAGCTGTTTTTT	CASSSVRVKAGELFF
TRBV18	many	.	TRBJ2-3	TGTGCCAGCTCACCTCAAGATACGCAGTATTTT	CASSPQDTQYF